This T cell receptor delta chain is drawn from a study of γδ T cells in repeated Plasmodium falciparum infection. Study-level information: Malaria-naive adults were infected with P. falciparum NF54 four times over about 600 days.

V lost 9 bases and J lost 0, with 7 bases in between. Looked up from germline, CDR1 is GEAIGNYY and CDR2 is EKD. The CDR3 covers 11 residues. Study-wide points: Many TCRgamma sequences overlapped between individuals in stable Vgamma9/Vdelta2+ repertoires.

Gammadelta T cells were flow-sorted from PBMC into Vgamma9/Vdelta2+ and Vdelta2-negative populations for bulk analysis. As regards this clone: Its target is not known. This DNA translates differently at residue 3 from the TCRdb protein, which is that of a much larger clone; a read error is likely, and the protein shown is the DNA's own translation.

TCRdb ran CATT on the multiplex PCR reads. The sample contains about 93,000 delta-chain clones, 0.75% to 1% of which appear only once. Specimen: gamma-delta T cells from blood. The chain is built from TRDV2 and TRDJ1; the D gene is possibly TRDD3 (5 bases). This receptor was identified in a pool of human donors (malaria-infected and uninfected, not separated). CDR3 in DNA: TGTGCCCGGGGGTACACCGATAAACTCATCTTT. Encoded protein: CARGYTDKLIF.